Shown below are 28 T cell receptor beta chains from a single sample sequenced in a study of immune heterogeneity within non-small cell lung tumors. Amplification of the TCR beta CDR3 was achieved through multiplex PCR with 32 V and 13 J primers. Via MiXCR, TCRdb re-called the multiplex PCR reads, giving one row per CDR3 protein. The repertoire holds about 2,500 distinct CDR3 sequences, less than 55% seen once, with approximately 45% in the top ten. The template for each sample was 450 to 750 ng of genomic DNA, which had been extracted from bulk tumor tissue. Biopsies that were spaced far apart were taken, several per primary tumor, during surgery. Patients with untreated, newly diagnosed non-small cell lung cancer underwent curative surgery. The sequencing sample was made of lung tumor tissue. These receptors all stem from a man aged 45-65 years with non-small cell lung cancer.

V is TRBV20-1 and J is TRBJ2-1; D is uncertain. The CDR3 is 14 amino acids. V dropped 3 bases and J dropped 4 bases, with 13 bases sitting between them. Germline lookup yields CDR1 DFQATT and CDR2 SNEGSKA (reference sequence). CDR3 nucleotide sequence: TGCAGTGCTAGGGGCGAAGACACGTACAATGAGCAGTTCTTC. This encodes CSARGEDTYNEQFF.

By frequency in the sample, this clonotype is medium-sized. The rearrangement joins TRBV14 to TRBJ1-6, with D perhaps matching TRBD1 (5 bases). CDR1 is SGHDN, CDR2 FVKESK, per germline. Trimming removed 2 bases at V and 4 bases at J, with 6 bases between. The CDR3 runs to 14 residues. The CDR3 region is CASSQQGYNSPLHF. The CDR3 nucleotides read TGTGCCAGCAGCCAACAGGGTTATAATTCACCCCTCCACTTT. Drawing the rest from reference TRBV14 and TRBJ1-6, the complete variable domain is EAGVTQFPSHSVIEKGQTVTLRCDPISGHDNLYWYRRVMGKEIKFLLHFVKESKQDESGMPNNRFLAERTGGTYSTLKVQPAELEDSGVYFCASSQQGYNSPLHFGNGTRLTVT.

This clonotype is medium-sized. The V call is TRBV6-1, the J call TRBJ1-3; possibly TRBD1 for D (6 bases). Deletions cut 6 bases from V and 5 bases from J, with 20 bases between. There are 16 residues in the CDR3. The V gene's germline CDR1 is MNHNS and CDR2 SASEGT. CDR3 sequence: CASSQTRTVRRNTIYF. Written as DNA, the CDR3 is TGTGCCAGCAGCCAAACCAGGACAGTTAGGAGAAACACCATATATTTT.

V is TRBV28 and J is TRBJ1-4, with D possibly being TRBD1 (5 bases). The germline V gene has CDR1 MDHEN and CDR2 SYDVKM. Trimming stripped 2 bases from V and 7 bases from J, with 14 bases between. This CDR3 region has 15 residues. The CDR3 here is CASSLVGQGGEKLFF. DNA of the CDR3: TGTGCCAGCAGTTTAGTCGGGCAGGGTGGTGAAAAACTGTTTTTT.

This clonotype was recorded a few times. This chain uses TRBV2 with TRBJ1-3, with 8 bases aligning to TRBD1. CDR1 and CDR2 from the germline V gene are SNHLY and FYNNEI. V was pared by 6 bases and J by 1 base, with 5 bases of the junction left unmatched. The CDR3 covers 15 residues. The CDR3 DNA follows: TGTGCCAGCAGATTACGGACAGGGTCTGGAAACACCATATATTTT. This translates into CASRLRTGSGNTIYF. The full variable domain, in which reference TRBV2 and TRBJ1-3 provide the parts outside the CDR3, is EPEVTQTPSHQVTQMGQEVILRCVPISNHLYFYWYRQILGQKVEFLVSFYNNEISEKSEIFDDQFSVERPDGSNFTLKIRSTKLEDSAMYFCASRLRTGSGNTIYFGEGSWLTVV.

The sample holds one count of this clonotype. This rearrangement joins TRBV30 to TRBJ1-2; D gene ambiguous. V lost 2 bases to trimming and J lost 6 bases, with 10 bases between them. The CDR3 runs to 12 residues. Per the germline V gene, CDR1 is GTSNPN and CDR2 is SVGIG (reference sequence). The CDR3 nucleotides are TGTGCCTGGAGTCCGCCGGTGAATGGCTACACCTTC. Its protein is CAWSPPVNGYTF.

The V gene is TRBV20-1, the J gene TRBJ1-5; weak D call: TRBD1 (5 bases). V was pared by 3 bases and J by 7 bases, with 10 bases between. CDR3 size: 12 residues. The V gene's germline CDR1 is DFQATT and CDR2 SNEGSKA (reference sequence). The CDR3 nucleotides are TGCAGTGCTAGCAGGGTGGGCCAGCCCCAGCATTTT. Its protein is CSASRVGQPQHF.

The V call is TRBV9, the J call TRBJ2-1, with TRBD1 matching over 12 bases. J lost 0 bases, V lost 4 bases, and 11 bases had no gene match. This CDR3 comprises 19 residues. The germline V gene encodes CDR1 SGDLS and CDR2 YYNGEE. CDR3 amino acids: CASSPEGTGGPSSYNEQFF. As DNA, the CDR3 is TGTGCCAGCAGCCCAGAGGGGACAGGGGGCCCCAGCTCCTACAATGAGCAGTTCTTC.

The chain joins TRBV28 to TRBJ2-7; no definite D call. This CDR3 has 13 residues. The V end lost 6 bases, the J end lost 2 bases, and 11 bases lay between the germline ends. Germline V lookup: CDR1 MDHEN, CDR2 SYDVKM. The chain's CDR3 is CASRVGRTYEQYF. Here the CDR3 DNA reads TGTGCCAGCAGAGTGGGCAGGACCTACGAGCAGTACTTC. The full variable domain, completed using reference TRBV28 and TRBJ2-7, is DVKVTQSSRYLVKRTGEKVFLECVQDMDHENMFWYRQDPGLGLRLIYFSYDVKMKEKGDIPEGYSVSREKKERFSLILESASTNQTSMYLCASRVGRTYEQYFGPGTRLTVT.

This clonotype was recorded a few times. The chain couples TRBV27 to TRBJ2-1; D may be TRBD2 (6 bases). This CDR3 has 15 amino acids. Per the germline V gene, CDR1 is MNHEY and CDR2 is SMNVEV (reference sequence). V was cut by 0 bases and J by 5 bases, with 11 bases left in between. The DNA of the CDR3 is TGTGCCAGCAGTTTATCTTGGCTAGCGAACAATGAGCAGTTCTTC. Its protein product is CASSLSWLANNEQFF.

The chain joins TRBV27 to TRBJ2-7; no firm D call. The CDR3 runs 13 residues. Germline lookup yields CDR1 MNHEY and CDR2 SMNVEV (reference sequence). Trimming took 6 bases from V and 10 from J, leaving 19 bases between them. In nucleotides, the CDR3 is TGTGCCAGCAGCTATCGGACGACTTACTATCAGTACTTC. It encodes CASSYRTTYYQYF.

This clonotype is medium-sized by share. This chain joins TRBV28 and TRBJ2-7; possible D gene TRBD1, 6 bases. The CDR3 consists of 12 residues. Germline-derived CDR1 and CDR2 are MDHEN and SYDVKM. Trimming removed 5 bases from V and 4 bases from J, with 9 bases in between. The CDR3: CASSHDRYEQYF. CDR3 coding DNA: TGTGCCAGCAGTCACGACAGGTACGAGCAGTACTTC.

This clonotype has just a few counts. The J gene is TRBJ1-4, the V gene TRBV19; TRBD1 matches at 7 bases. Germline V CDR1 and CDR2: LNHDA, SQIVND (reference sequence). The CDR3 is 15 residues long. V lost 10 bases to trimming and J lost 3 bases; unmatched junction nucleotides: 11. The CDR3 reads CATSRGGSANEKLFF. The CDR3 DNA reads TGTGCCACTAGCCGAGGGGGCTCGGCTAATGAAAAACTGTTTTTT.

By proportion, this clonotype is large (0.1 to 1%). The chain uses TRBV19 and TRBJ1-5; D is unclear. CDR1 is LNHDA and CDR2 is SQIVND in the germline V gene (reference sequence). This CDR3 has 14 residues. The germline V and J ends were trimmed by 7 bases and 3 bases, with 13 bases remaining between them. CDR3: CASKLRTFNQPQHF. CDR3 sequence (DNA): TGTGCCAGTAAACTGCGGACTTTCAATCAGCCCCAGCATTTT. The full variable domain, its missing parts supplied by reference TRBV19 and TRBJ1-5, is DGGITQSPKYLFRKEGQNVTLSCEQNLNHDAMYWYRQDPGQGLRLIYYSQIVNDFQKGDIAEGYSVSREKKESFPLTVTSAQKNPTAFYLCASKLRTFNQPQHFGDGTRLSIL.

The chain has TRBV6-2 or TRBV6-3 and TRBJ1-1; D remains ambiguous. V shed 6 bases and J shed 0 bases, with 8 bases lying between them. Germline values: CDR1 MNHEY, CDR2 SVGEGT. The length of the CDR3 is 13 residues. The CDR3 reads CASRSPMNTEAFF. The CDR3 bases are TGTGCCAGCAGGAGCCCGATGAACACTGAAGCTTTCTTT.

The CDR3 coding sequence is TGTGCCACCAGCAGAGTGCGGACAGGGATGGATGAGCAGTTCTTC. Protein product: CATSRVRTGMDEQFF. This rearrangement joins TRBV15 to TRBJ2-1; 8 positions match TRBD1. V trimming: 1 base; J trimming: 8 bases; junction bases outside the gene matches: 7. Germline V CDR1 and CDR2: LNHNV, YYDKDF (reference sequence). CDR3 length: 15 amino acids.

The chain couples TRBV27 to TRBJ1-3, with D tentatively TRBD1 (5 bases). Germline V gene data show CDR1 as MNHEY and CDR2 as SMNVEV (reference sequence). The CDR3 is 15 amino acids. V lost 3 bases and J lost 0, with 9 bases in between. CDR3 residues: CASSFSRGSGNTIYF. As DNA, the CDR3 is TGTGCCAGCAGTTTTTCTAGGGGCTCTGGAAACACCATATATTTT.

This clonotype was seen more than once but under ten times. This rearrangement joins TRBV19 to TRBJ2-3; weak D call: TRBD1 (6 bases). Deletions cut 7 bases from V and 3 bases from J, with 11 bases between. Germline V gene sequence: CDR1 LNHDA, CDR2 SQIVND (reference sequence). This CDR3 region has 13 residues. CDR3 DNA sequence: TGTGCCAGTACTCCGGACAGAACAGATACGCAGTATTTT. It yields the protein CASTPDRTDTQYF.

The V call is TRBV4-1, the J call TRBJ1-1; no clear D gene. The CDR3 has 14 amino acids. Between the trimmed V and J ends, which lost 4 bases and 0 bases, there was a span of 9 bases. CDR1 is MGHRA and CDR2 is YSYEKL in the germline V gene. The CDR3, as DNA: TGCGCCAGCAGCCTCATACTCATGAACACTGAAGCTTTCTTT. Translation gives CASSLILMNTEAFF.

This chain connects TRBV12-3 or TRBV12-4 to TRBJ1-2; possible D gene TRBD1, 6 bases. Trimming removed 5 bases at V and 8 bases at J, with 12 bases between. CDR3 length: 12 residues. The CDR3 protein is CASSPPGAGYTF. The CDR3 DNA is TGTGCCAGCAGTCCCCCAGGGGCCGGCTACACCTTC.

This clonotype came up a few times. The rearrangement joins TRBV30 to TRBJ1-2, with D tentatively TRBD1 (6 bases). Per the germline V gene, CDR1 is GTSNPN and CDR2 is SVGIG (reference sequence). The V end was cut by 1 base, the J end by 7 bases, with 16 bases between. This CDR3 contains 14 residues. CDR3 bases: TGTGCCTGGAGTGCCACTTCAGGGGCTGGTGGCTACACCTTC. Its translation: CAWSATSGAGGYTF.

This clonotype is labeled as medium-sized. This rearrangement joins TRBV30 to TRBJ1-2, with a tentative D call TRBD1 (5 bases). Deletions cut 0 bases from V and 6 bases from J, with 8 bases between. From germline, CDR1 is GTSNPN and CDR2 SVGIG (reference sequence). This CDR3 comprises 12 residues. The CDR3 nucleotides read TGTGCCTGGAGTGTACAGGAGAATGGCTACACCTTC. Translation: CAWSVQENGYTF.

By sample fraction, this clonotype is large. The chain recombines TRBV28 with TRBJ1-2, with TRBD1 matching over 9 bases. This CDR3 contains 13 residues. Trimming removed 6 bases from V and 5 bases from J; junction bases left unmatched: 4. Germline lookup yields CDR1 MDHEN and CDR2 SYDVKM. The CDR3 reads CASSLDRGYGYTF. CDR3 bases: TGTGCCAGCAGCTTAGACAGGGGGTATGGCTACACCTTC.

This clonotype showed up just a few times. The chain employs TRBV4-1 and TRBJ2-1, with a weak D call TRBD2 (6 bases). V was shortened by 4 bases and J by 3 bases, with 16 bases between the two germline ends. The CDR3 is 16 amino acids. Germline CDR1 is MGHRA and CDR2 is YSYEKL. Here the CDR3 reads CASSRASGGSYNEQFF. CDR3 DNA sequence: TGCGCCAGCAGCCGAGCCTCAGGAGGGAGCTACAATGAGCAGTTCTTC.

In this sample, this clonotype is medium-sized. This chain uses TRBV28 with TRBJ1-2; D not resolved. V was cut by 3 bases and J by 5 bases, with 10 bases left in between. This CDR3 region has 13 residues. Germline V gene sequence: CDR1 MDHEN, CDR2 SYDVKM. This CDR3 reads CASSFGIGYGYTF. The CDR3 DNA reads as TGTGCCAGCAGTTTCGGAATAGGGTATGGCTACACCTTC.

V gene TRBV4-1 combines with J gene TRBJ1-4; D is unclear. Germline V CDR1 and CDR2: MGHRA, YSYEKL. The germline V and J ends were trimmed by 2 bases and 8 bases, with 9 bases remaining between them. This CDR3 spans 13 amino acids. Here the CDR3 reads CASSQWRGEKLFF. DNA of the CDR3: TGCGCCAGCAGCCAATGGAGAGGGGAAAAACTGTTTTTT.

This chain uses TRBV20-1 with TRBJ1-3; 7 positions match TRBD1. V was clipped by 2 bases and J by 0 bases; unmatched bases: 7. Germline loops: CDR1 DFQATT, CDR2 SNEGSKA (reference sequence). The CDR3 is made up of 16 amino acids. CDR3 protein: CSARRQGFVSGNTIYF. The CDR3 DNA reads TGCAGTGCTAGACGACAGGGATTCGTCTCTGGAAACACCATATATTTT.

The chain has TRBV20-1 and TRBJ2-3, with 8 bases that match TRBD2. The CDR3 totals 13 residues. Germline-derived CDR1 and CDR2 are DFQATT and SNEGSKA (reference sequence). V was clipped by 2 bases and J by 5 bases; unmatched bases: 3. This CDR3 is CSARTLAGDTQYF. The CDR3 region has the DNA TGCAGTGCTAGAACCCTAGCGGGAGATACGCAGTATTTT.